This entry lists 32 T cell receptor beta chains sequenced from one sample in a study of shared clonotypes between healthy human individuals. Using immunoSEQ multiplex PCR, the repertoire was profiled, and TCRdb retains in-frame clones only, with some absent. The profile shows 600,000 to 750,000 clones, about 90% of them singletons. Specimen: memory CD8+ T cells from PBMCs. The subset is: CD45RO+ cells pooled with CCR7-negative TemRA cells. The receptors here all came from a man younger than 30 in good health. Some clones in this sample may be carry-over from other donors' samples.

In its sample, this clone was seen once. The gene calls are TRBV4-1 and TRBJ1-6, with D possibly matching TRBD1 (5 bases). The germline V and J ends were trimmed by 0 bases and 10 bases, with 13 bases remaining between them. The CDR3 runs to 15 residues. The germline V gene encodes CDR1 MGHRA and CDR2 YSYEKL. The CDR3: CASSQDGVEGSPLHF. For the CDR3, the DNA is TGCGCCAGCAGCCAAGATGGAGTAGAGGGGTCACCCCTCCACTTT.

The chain recombines TRBV19 with TRBJ2-1; 8 positions agree with TRBD1. This CDR3 is built from 14 residues. CDR1 and CDR2 from the germline V gene are LNHDA and SQIVND (reference sequence). V shed 7 bases, J shed 3 bases, and the junction held 5 bases outside the gene matches. CDR3 in amino acids: CASTPDRDYNEQFF. Written as DNA, the CDR3 is TGTGCCAGTACTCCGGACAGGGACTACAATGAGCAGTTCTTC.

In the case of this clone: The sample carries other DNA sequences with the same CDR3. The genes are TRBV27 and TRBJ2-7; no clear D gene. The CDR3 loop spans 13 amino acids. In germline, CDR1 is MNHEY, CDR2 SMNVEV (reference sequence). V dropped 0 bases and J dropped 4 bases, with 7 bases sitting between them. The CDR3: CASSLSGGYEQYF. For the CDR3, the DNA is TGTGCCAGCAGTTTATCTGGCGGTTACGAGCAGTACTTC.

The chain has TRBV5-1 and TRBJ2-7, with 7 bases matching TRBD1. Germline CDR1 reads SGHRS; CDR2 reads YFSETQ. With V trimmed by 0 bases and J by 4 bases, 7 bases remained unmatched. The CDR3 is 15 residues long. The CDR3 sequence: CASSLAGQIPYEQYF. CDR3 bases: TGCGCCAGCAGCTTGGCGGGACAGATACCTTACGAGCAGTACTTC.

The V gene is TRBV29-1, the J gene TRBJ2-1; no reliable D call. V was pared by 5 bases and J by 2 bases, with 7 bases between. Germline V gene data show CDR1 as SQVTM and CDR2 as ANQGSEA. The CDR3 contains 12 residues. The chain's CDR3 is CSVMGTYNEQFF. The CDR3 DNA sequence: TGCAGCGTTATGGGCACCTACAATGAGCAGTTCTTC.

The chain employs TRBV10-2 and TRBJ2-7; 11 nucleotides align to TRBD1. CDR3 length equals 15 residues. Germline V CDR1 and CDR2: WSHSY, SAAADI. The V and J ends lost 4 bases and 2 bases, in that order; junction bases with no gene match: 4. The DNA of the CDR3 is TGCGCCAGCAGTGCGCCGGGACAGGGGGCCTACGAGCAGTACTTC. Its translation is CASSAPGQGAYEQYF.

In nucleotides, the CDR3 is TGTGCCAGCAGTTACAGGGTGGACACCGGGGAGCTGTTTTTT. This sequence encodes CASSYRVDTGELFF. The chain has TRBV6-5 and TRBJ2-2; D gene unclear. Trimming stripped 2 bases from V and 3 bases from J, with 7 bases between. The CDR3 runs to 14 residues. Germline loops: CDR1 MNHEY, CDR2 SVGAGI.

V and J are TRBV6-6 and TRBJ1-1; D is unclear. This CDR3 is built from 15 residues. The ends were cut back, 0 bases at V and 1 base at J, with 9 bases in the middle. The germline V gene has CDR1 MNHNY and CDR2 SVGAGI (reference sequence). The CDR3 DNA sequence: TGTGCCAGCAGTTACTCGAAGTACACGAACACTGAAGCTTTCTTT. This translates into CASSYSKYTNTEAFF.

The chain recombines TRBV29-1 with TRBJ2-2; 9 nucleotides match TRBD1. There are 15 residues in the CDR3. After removal of 8 bases from V and 1 base from J, the junction contained 8 bases not matched to a gene. Per the germline V gene, CDR1 is SQVTM and CDR2 is ANQGSEA. The CDR3 is CSTFSGQGNTGELFF. CDR3 nucleotides: TGCAGCACGTTTTCGGGACAGGGGAACACCGGGGAGCTGTTTTTT.

This clone showed up many times. The J gene is TRBJ1-2, the V gene TRBV7-9, with D hard to call. CDR3 length: 14 amino acids. Trimming stripped 5 bases from V and 8 bases from J, with 18 bases between. The germline CDR1 and CDR2 sequences are SEHNR and FQNEAQ (reference sequence). CDR3 nucleotides: TGTGCCAGCAGCCTCGTCACGAGCCGTGGGGGCTACACCTTC. Its protein product is CASSLVTSRGGYTF.

CDR3 in DNA: TGTGCCAGCAGCCTCCAGACAGGCGGAAATGAGCAGTTCTTC. As protein: CASSLQTGGNEQFF. This chain links TRBV7-6 with TRBJ2-1; tentatively, D is TRBD1 (6 bases). The CDR3 contains 14 residues. The germline V gene encodes CDR1 SGHVS and CDR2 FNYEAQ. The V gene lost 5 bases and the J gene lost 7 bases, with 15 bases spanning the gap.

The genes are TRBV7-6 and TRBJ2-5; D not certain. Germline V lookup: CDR1 SGHVS, CDR2 FNYEAQ. Trimming removed 4 bases from V and 3 bases from J, with 9 bases in between. The CDR3 sequence is 13 residues long. The CDR3 region has the DNA TGTGCCAGCAGCTCCCGTCCCAAAGAGACCCAGTACTTC. Translation: CASSSRPKETQYF.

J is TRBJ2-7 and V is TRBV27; a possible D gene is TRBD1 (5 bases). Germline CDR1 MNHEY, CDR2 SMNVEV (reference sequence). V was clipped by 6 bases and J by 2 bases, with 14 bases between them. This CDR3 is 14 amino acids long. The CDR3 loop is CASRDRGRAYEQYF. CDR3 sequence (DNA): TGTGCCAGCAGGGATAGGGGCAGAGCCTACGAGCAGTACTTC.

This rearrangement joins TRBV7-9 to TRBJ2-7, with 10 positions matching TRBD2. J lost 2 bases, V lost 0 bases, and 7 bases had no gene match. The CDR3 contains 17 residues. CDR1 and CDR2 from the germline V gene are SEHNR and FQNEAQ (reference sequence). CDR3 region: CASSLASAGGPPYEQYF. CDR3 sequence (DNA): TGTGCCAGCAGCTTAGCCTCAGCGGGAGGGCCCCCCTACGAGCAGTACTTC.

The chain links TRBV28 to TRBJ2-1, with D hard to call. The ends were cut back, 7 bases at V and 0 bases at J, with 7 bases in the middle. The CDR3 loop spans 13 amino acids. In germline, CDR1 is MDHEN, CDR2 SYDVKM. Here the CDR3 reads CASMEFSYNEQFF. DNA of the CDR3: TGTGCCAGCATGGAGTTCTCCTACAATGAGCAGTTCTTC.

V usage is TRBV4-2 and J usage is TRBJ2-5; 8 bases align to TRBD2. After removal of 0 bases from V and 1 base from J, the junction contained 4 bases not matched to a gene. The germline V gene encodes CDR1 LGHNA and CDR2 YNFKEQ. The CDR3 contains 16 residues. CDR3 DNA sequence: TGTGCCAGCAGCCAAGAGACAGCGGGAGTCCAAGAGACCCAGTACTTC. Protein product: CASSQETAGVQETQYF.

The chain couples TRBV27 to TRBJ2-2, with D possibly TRBD1 on 6 matching bases. With 8 bases removed from V and 3 bases from J, the gap between germline ends came to 22 bases. Per the germline V gene, CDR1 is MNHEY and CDR2 is SMNVEV (reference sequence). This CDR3 contains 17 residues. Here the CDR3 reads CASAIGATGIYTGELFF. In nucleotides, the CDR3 is TGTGCCAGCGCCATTGGGGCCACAGGGATTTACACCGGGGAGCTGTTTTTT.

This sequence joins TRBV2 and TRBJ2-7, with D perhaps matching TRBD2 (7 bases). The CDR3 extends over 15 amino acids. Germline V gene sequence: CDR1 SNHLY, CDR2 FYNNEI. The ends were cut back, 2 bases at V and 3 bases at J, with 14 bases in the middle. The CDR3 nucleotides read TGTGCCAGCAGTGAACCCTTCGGGGGGCTCTACGAGCAGTACTTC. It specifies CASSEPFGGLYEQYF.

The gene calls are TRBV29-1 and TRBJ1-2; D gene uncertain. The CDR3 extends over 11 amino acids. CDR1 SQVTM and CDR2 ANQGSEA come from the germline V gene. With 7 bases removed from V and 3 bases from J, the gap between germline ends came to 9 bases. CDR3 nucleotide sequence: TGCAGCGCCGGAGTCTACTATGGCTACACCTTC. As protein: CSAGVYYGYTF.

This clone appeared a single time. The V gene is TRBV7-8, the J gene TRBJ2-1; D not resolved. Germline lookup yields CDR1 SGHVS and CDR2 FQNEAQ. CDR3 size: 15 residues. Deletions cut 5 bases from V and 6 bases from J, with 17 bases between. The CDR3 is CASSQSGRFINEQFF. DNA for the CDR3: TGTGCCAGCAGCCAATCCGGGCGGTTTATCAATGAGCAGTTCTTC. Filled out from reference TRBV7-8 and TRBJ2-1, the complete variable domain reads GAGVSQSPRYKVAKRGQDVALRCDPISGHVSLFWYQQALGQGPEFLTYFQNEAQLDKSGLPSDRFFAERPEGSVSTLKIQRTQQEDSAVYLCASSQSGRFINEQFFGPGTRLTVL.

This clone is a singleton in its sample. The chain joins TRBV6-4 to TRBJ2-2; D may be TRBD2 (6 bases). Trimming pared 3 bases from V and 3 bases from J, leaving 11 bases between. This CDR3 is 15 amino acids long. The germline V gene encodes CDR1 MRHNA and CDR2 SNTAGT. This chain's CDR3 is CASSERGSYTGELFF. The CDR3 coding sequence is TGTGCCAGCAGTGAACGGGGGAGTTACACCGGGGAGCTGTTTTTT.

The V call is TRBV9, the J call TRBJ2-1; TRBD2 matches at 9 bases. The CDR3 consists of 14 residues. Germline V gene lookup returns CDR1 SGDLS and CDR2 YYNGEE. After removal of 0 bases from V and 16 bases from J, the junction contained 11 bases not matched to a gene. The CDR3 region is CASSVAGSGLAPFF. The CDR3 DNA follows: TGTGCCAGCAGCGTAGCTGGGTCGGGACTAGCTCCATTCTTC. The full variable domain, rest sourced from reference TRBV9 and TRBJ2-1, is DSGVTQTPKHLITATGQRVTLRCSPRSGDLSVYWYQQSLDQGLQFLIQYYNGEERAKGNILERFSAQQFPDLHSELNLSSLELGDSALYFCASSVAGSGLAPFFGPGTRLTVL.

The chain has TRBV1 and TRBJ2-1; the table gives TRBD2 as D, unverified against the DNA. TRBV1 is listed as a pseudogene. The CDR3 is 15 amino acids. This CDR3 reads CTSPRGGGTYNEQFF. The DNA for the CDR3 is TGCACCAGCCCACGTGGGGGAGGGACTTACAATGAGCAGTTCTTC.

This chain connects TRBV11-2 to TRBJ2-1, with 9 bases lining up with TRBD1. The CDR3 is 16 residues long. Trimming took 5 bases from V and 1 from J; bases not matched to a gene: 6. CDR1 SGHAT and CDR2 FQNNGV come from the germline V gene. CDR3 DNA sequence: TGTGCCAGCAGCCTCGGGACAGGGACATCCTACAATGAGCAGTTCTTC. It translates to CASSLGTGTSYNEQFF.

This clone has only one observation. The chain links TRBV28 to TRBJ1-5; unclear D gene. CDR1 is MDHEN and CDR2 is SYDVKM in the germline V gene. V was cut by 6 bases and J by 1 base, with 16 bases left in between. The CDR3 sequence is 16 residues long. The CDR3 protein is CASSPGPGGSNQPQHF. DNA of the CDR3: TGTGCCAGCAGCCCGGGCCCTGGAGGGAGCAATCAGCCCCAGCATTTT.

V gene TRBV28 combines with J gene TRBJ2-7, with TRBD2 matching over 9 bases. The CDR3 runs 13 residues. Looked up from germline, CDR1 is MDHEN and CDR2 is SYDVKM. Trimming cost V 7 bases and J 2 bases; bases outside gene matches: 3. The CDR3 loop is CASTRLAAYEQYF. The CDR3, as DNA: TGTGCCAGCACCCGACTAGCGGCCTACGAGCAGTACTTC.

In the case of this clone: A much more abundant neighbour one base away suggests this may be a read error. The identical CDR3 is also encoded by other nucleotide sequences in the sample. The gene calls are TRBV7-8 and TRBJ1-2, with 12 bases aligning to TRBD1. CDR1 and CDR2 (germline): SGHVS, FQNEAQ. The CDR3 extends over 16 amino acids. With 0 bases clipped from V and 8 bases from J, the junction kept 7 bases outside the gene matches. The CDR3 nucleotides read TGTGCCAGCAGCTTAGCGGGACAGGGGGCCTTTAGGGGCTACACCTTC. Amino acids: CASSLAGQGAFRGYTF.

V usage is TRBV9 and J usage is TRBJ2-1; TRBD2 matches 7 bases. The CDR3 length is 15 residues. The trim removed 4 bases at V and 5 bases at J, leaving 9 bases unmatched. Germline lookup yields CDR1 SGDLS and CDR2 YYNGEE. This chain's CDR3 is CASSRFKTSHNEQFF. CDR3 nucleotides: TGTGCCAGCAGCCGATTTAAGACTAGCCACAATGAGCAGTTCTTC. The full variable domain, with the rest looked up from reference TRBV9 and TRBJ2-1, is DSGVTQTPKHLITATGQRVTLRCSPRSGDLSVYWYQQSLDQGLQFLIQYYNGEERAKGNILERFSAQQFPDLHSELNLSSLELGDSALYFCASSRFKTSHNEQFFGPGTRLTVL.

J is TRBJ2-1 and V is TRBV7-8, with D maybe TRBD2 (5 bases). Germline V gene data show CDR1 as SGHVS and CDR2 as FQNEAQ. Trimming pared 5 bases from V and 9 bases from J, leaving 14 bases between. This CDR3 spans 13 amino acids. This CDR3 reads CASSLHIRGEQFF. The CDR3 coding sequence is TGTGCCAGCAGCCTTCACATCCGGGGTGAGCAGTTCTTC. The whole variable domain, remainder taken from reference TRBV7-8 and TRBJ2-1, is GAGVSQSPRYKVAKRGQDVALRCDPISGHVSLFWYQQALGQGPEFLTYFQNEAQLDKSGLPSDRFFAERPEGSVSTLKIQRTQQEDSAVYLCASSLHIRGEQFFGPGTRLTVL.

The chain joins TRBV4-1 to TRBJ2-5, with TRBD1 identical over 9 bases. Germline lookup yields CDR1 MGHRA and CDR2 YSYEKL. This CDR3 comprises 15 residues. The ends lost 2 bases at V and 3 bases at J; junction bases unmatched: 4. CDR3 protein: CASSQPGQGEETQYF. The CDR3 region has the DNA TGCGCCAGCAGCCAACCGGGACAGGGTGAAGAGACCCAGTACTTC.

The V call is TRBV2, the J call TRBJ2-3; D is ambiguous. The germline gives CDR1 SNHLY, CDR2 FYNNEI. The CDR3 is made up of 16 amino acids. With 3 bases removed from V and 6 bases from J, the gap between germline ends came to 19 bases. The CDR3 reads CASSDSMAALDDTQYF. The CDR3 coding sequence is TGTGCCAGCAGTGATAGTATGGCAGCTTTGGATGATACGCAGTATTTT.

This chain joins TRBV5-8 and TRBJ1-2; 8 positions agree with TRBD1. Germline CDR1 and CDR2: SGHTS and YDEGEE. Trimming removed 4 bases from V and 5 bases from J; junction bases left unmatched: 10. The CDR3 is made up of 15 amino acids. CDR3 sequence reads: CASSPGQGTYYGYTF. The CDR3 DNA reads TGTGCCAGCAGCCCCGGACAGGGCACCTATTATGGCTACACCTTC.